The rows below give T cell receptor beta chains drawn from one sample of a study of graft-versus-host responses after intestinal transplantation. Repertoires were generated with immunoSEQ multiplex PCR, while TCRdb's copy carries only in-frame clones and drops some. In the table there are about 71,000 clones, about 90% of which are singletons. Their antigen targets remain unknown. Sequencing was performed on unstimulated CD8+ T cells sorted from spleen or lymph node cells, taken before intestinal transplant. These receptors were taken from a human donor who received an intestinal transplant. The CDR3 runs from the conserved cysteine through the conserved F or W. D genes are given only for firm matches. Size tells how often a clone was seen (once, few, many) or the class of an expanded clone, and some rows leave it out.

>NA|TRBV9|TRBJ2-5|NA
TGTGCCAGCAGCCGCAGGGAGACCCAGTACTTC
CASSRRETQYF
>NA|TRBV15|TRBJ2-7|NA
TGTGCCACCAGTGCCCGGGTCCTCCAGTCGGGCGAGCAGTACTTC
CATSARVLQSGEQYF
>NA|TRBV11-2|TRBJ1-1|NA
TGTGCCAGCAGCTTAGGGTTGGGGGGGCCTGAAGCTTTCTTT
CASSLGLGGPEAFF
>once|TRBV6-1|TRBJ2-7|NA
TGTGCCAGCAGTGAATCACAGGGGGGGGTCGACGAGCAGTACTTC
CASSESQGGVDEQYF
>NA|TRBV7-9|TRBJ1-1|NA
TGTGCCAGCACCCCCAGATTCGAAGCTTTCTTT
CASTPRFEAFF
>NA|TRBV2|TRBJ1-6|NA
TGTGCCAGCAACACAGACATGAGCTCCTATAATTCACCCCTCCACTTT
CASNTDMSSYNSPLHF
>NA|TRBV6-5|TRBJ1-2|TRBD1
TGTGCCAGCAGTTACCGCACCGGACAGGGGGCGGGGGGCTACACCTTC
CASSYRTGQGAGGYTF
>NA|TRBV6-1|TRBJ1-1|TRBD1
TGTGCCAGCAGTGAAAAACAGGGGGACACTGAAGCTTTCTTT
CASSEKQGDTEAFF
>NA|TRBV29-1|TRBJ2-1|TRBD2
TGCAGCTTTATCCCGACTAGCGGGGCCCTCTACAATGAGCAGTTCTTC
CSFIPTSGALYNEQFF
>NA|TRBV7-9|TRBJ1-1|NA
TGTGCCAGCGCGGGGTCAGGGCCCCTTGGAGGGACTGAAGCTTTCTTT
CASAGSGPLGGTEAFF
>NA|TRBV13|TRBJ2-7|NA
TGTGCCAGCAGCTTTGAGAGGGATTCCTACGAGCAGTACTTC
CASSFERDSYEQYF
>NA|TRBV19|TRBJ2-7|NA
TGTGCCAGTAGTATTTACGACGGGACCTACGAGCAGTACTTC
CASSIYDGTYEQYF
>NA|TRBV7-6|TRBJ2-2|NA
TGTGCCAGCAGCCCGGGTCCGGGGTCCACCGGGGAGCTGTTTTTT
CASSPGPGSTGELFF
>NA|TRBV7-9|TRBJ1-1|NA
TGTGCCAGCCGACTCGGATGGGCTGAAGCTTTCTTT
CASRLGWAEAFF
>NA|TRBV9|TRBJ2-1|TRBD2
TGTGCCAGCAGCCCGTCCGGGACTAGCGGGGGGGGTTACAATGAGCAGTTCTTC
CASSPSGTSGGGYNEQFF
>NA|TRBV13|TRBJ2-3|TRBD2
TGTGCCAGCAGCCCCGGACTAGGCACAGATACGCAGTATTTT
CASSPGLGTDTQYF
>NA|TRBV6-5|TRBJ2-7|NA
TGTGCCAGCAGCCAGCGGACCGGGGGTTCGGACGAGCAGTACTTC
CASSQRTGGSDEQYF
>NA|TRBV15|TRBJ2-7|TRBD2
TGTGCCACCAGCAGAGAACGCGGGGGTACCTACGAGCAGTACTTC
CATSRERGGTYEQYF
>NA|TRBV5-1|TRBJ2-1|TRBD1
TGCGCCAGCAGCGGAGAGACAGGGGTCAATGAGCAGTTCTTC
CASSGETGVNEQFF
>NA|TRBV5-6|TRBJ2-1|NA
TGTGCCAGCAGCTTGGGGCCAGGGGAGTCCTTCTTC
CASSLGPGESFF
>once|TRBV11-2|TRBJ2-7|TRBD1
TGTGCCAGCAGCCCTACCGGGACAGGGAGGCCACACGAGCAGTACTTC
CASSPTGTGRPHEQYF
>NA|TRBV9|TRBJ2-3|NA
TGTGCCAGCAGCCCGGGGGGCTGGGATACGCAGTATTTT
CASSPGGWDTQYF
>NA|TRBV5-1|TRBJ2-1|NA
TGCGCCAGCAGCTTGCTCTCGAGTTACGTGGATGAGCAGTTCTTC
CASSLLSSYVDEQFF
>once|TRBV4-1|TRBJ2-7|NA
TGCGCCAGCAGCCAAGATGAGGGACAAAACTACGAGCAGTACTTC
CASSQDEGQNYEQYF
>NA|TRBV14|TRBJ1-2|NA
TGTGCCAGCAGCCAAGCTGACTATGGCTACACCTTC
CASSQADYGYTF
>NA|TRBV19|TRBJ1-5|NA
TGTGCCAGTAGTATAGGGGGGCTAGGCCAGCCCCAGCATTTT
CASSIGGLGQPQHF
>NA|TRBV27|TRBJ2-1|NA
TGTGCCAGCAGTTTATTTGGCCGTGAGCAGTTCTTC
CASSLFGREQFF
>NA|TRBV5-6|TRBJ2-1|TRBD2
TGTGCCAGCAGCTTTGGACTAGCGGGGGGGGATGAGCAGTTCTTC
CASSFGLAGGDEQFF
>few|TRBV5-6|TRBJ1-1|TRBD1
TGTGCCAGCCAACAGGGGACGATGAGCACTGAAGCTTTCTTT
CASQQGTMSTEAFF
>NA|TRBV27|TRBJ1-2|TRBD1
TGTGCCAGCAGTTTATCGCGACAGGGATGGTATGGCTACACCTTC
CASSLSRQGWYGYTF
>few|TRBV13|TRBJ1-4|NA
TGTGCCAGCAGCTTCGAGGAGGAAAAACTGTTTTTT
CASSFEEEKLFF
>once|TRBV10-2|TRBJ1-6|NA
TGCGCCAGCAGTGCCACAGGTGTAAATTCACCCCTCCACTTT
CASSATGVNSPLHF
>few|TRBV27|TRBJ1-5|NA
TGTGCCAGCAGTCCGGACGTTGCGGGTCAGCCCCAGCATTTT
CASSPDVAGQPQHF
>NA|TRBV6-1|TRBJ2-7|NA
TGTGCCAGCGACCCGGTGGGCAGGGGGGACGAGCAGTACTTC
CASDPVGRGDEQYF
>NA|TRBV9|TRBJ2-6|NA
TGTGCCAGCCGGGGCTCTGGGGCCAACGTCCTGACTTTC
CASRGSGANVLTF
>NA|TRBV5-4|TRBJ1-2|NA
TGTGCCAGCAGCCCCGACCGCGCTGCGGTAGGTGGCTACACCTTC
CASSPDRAAVGGYTF
>NA|TRBV5-6|TRBJ1-1|NA
TGTGCCAGCACCTTCGGGAGGGGGGTCGCTGAAGCTTTCTTT
CASTFGRGVAEAFF
>once|TRBV9|TRBJ2-5|NA
TGTGCCAGCAGCTCTGGGGAGGTAGCGGACCAAGAGACCCAGTACTTC
CASSSGEVADQETQYF
>NA|TRBV7-9|TRBJ2-1|NA
TGTGCCACCAACTGGGGCGGGGCCGGTGAGCAGTTCTTC
CATNWGGAGEQFF
>NA|TRBV7-8|TRBJ1-4|NA
TGTGCCAGCAGCCCGGGTGGGGAAAAACTGTTTTTT
CASSPGGEKLFF
>NA|TRBV4-2|TRBJ1-1|NA
TGTGCCAGCAGCCAAGATCTGAGAACGAACACTGAAGCTTTCTTT
CASSQDLRTNTEAFF
>NA|TRBV13|TRBJ1-1|TRBD1
TGTGCCAGCAGCCCCGGGACAGGGGTTGCTGAAGCTTTCTTT
CASSPGTGVAEAFF
>NA|TRBV6-5|TRBJ2-2|TRBD2
TGTGCCAGCAGTTACTCGGCCAGCGGGGGGACCGGGGAGCTGTTTTTT
CASSYSASGGTGELFF
>NA|TRBV5-8|TRBJ2-1|TRBD1
TGTGCCAGGGGACAGGGTTGGGGCTACAATGAGCAGTTCTTC
CARGQGWGYNEQFF
>NA|TRBV5-4|TRBJ2-5|TRBD1
TGTGCCAGCAGCTTGTATGGGACAGGGTCGGAAGACCAAGAGACCCAGTACTTC
CASSLYGTGSEDQETQYF
>NA|TRBV7-3|TRBJ2-1|TRBD2
TGTGCCAGCAGCTTACTAGCGGGGGGCTCCTACAATGAGCAGTTCTTC
CASSLLAGGSYNEQFF
>NA|TRBV9|TRBJ2-7|NA
TGTGCCAGCAGCGTTGGGGGGTTCGATAGCGACGAGCAGTACTTC
CASSVGGFDSDEQYF
>NA|TRBV9|TRBJ2-7|TRBD1
TGTGCCAGCAGCGCCGGGGACAGCTCCTACGAGCAGTACTTC
CASSAGDSSYEQYF
>NA|TRBV6-1|TRBJ2-1|TRBD1
TGTGCCAGCAGTGAATGGACAGGGGGATACAATGAGCAGTTCTTC
CASSEWTGGYNEQFF
>NA|TRBV7-2|TRBJ2-1|NA
TGTGCCAGCAACGAGGACACTTTGATCCATGAGCAGTTCTTC
CASNEDTLIHEQFF
>NA|TRBV9|TRBJ2-7|TRBD1
TGTGCCAGCAGCCCCTGGGACAGGGAATACGAGCAGTACTTC
CASSPWDREYEQYF
>NA|TRBV6-5|TRBJ2-1|TRBD1
TGTGCCAGCAGTTACGGGACAGGGTCCTACAATGAGCAGTTCTTC
CASSYGTGSYNEQFF
>NA|TRBV9|TRBJ1-1|NA
TGTGCCAGTGGGGGAGGGGATTTGACTGAAGCTTTCTTT
CASGGGDLTEAFF
>NA|TRBV4-1|TRBJ1-1|NA
TGCGCCAGCAGCCCTCAGCATCGGGGGGTTAGGTACACTGAAGCTTTCTTT
CASSPQHRGVRYTEAFF
>NA|TRBV27|TRBJ1-1|NA
TGTGCCAGCAGTTCTATCACTGAAGCTTTCTTT
CASSSITEAFF
>few|TRBV5-1|TRBJ1-1|NA
TGCGCCAGCAGCTCCCTACAGGGACAGAACACTGAAGCTTTCTTT
CASSSLQGQNTEAFF
>NA|TRBV5-8|TRBJ2-7|NA
TGTGCCAGCAGCTTGACTGGTTCCTACGAGCAGTACTTC
CASSLTGSYEQYF
>NA|TRBV28|TRBJ2-5|NA
TGTGCCAGCAGTTTGGCTGACGTAGGGAGGCAAGAGACCCAGTACTTC
CASSLADVGRQETQYF
>NA|TRBV5-6|TRBJ2-1|TRBD2
TGTGCCAGCAGCCTGGGACTAGCGGGGTTGCGTGAGCAGTTCTTC
CASSLGLAGLREQFF